This is a list of T cell receptor beta chains from one sample in a study of T cell repertoires in cytomegalovirus infection. TCRdb analysed the reads with MiXCR anew, one entry per CDR3 protein. Of approximately 500,000 distinct CDR3 sequences in the sample, about 15% were seen once. The sample was CD8+ T cells from PBMCs. The origin of the receptors is a human donor in good health (CMV status not recorded). Some clones in this sample may be carry-over from other donors' samples. Each CDR3 is given with its conserved first and last residue. The order of the fields is J gene, D gene, clone size, V gene, CDR3 protein, CDR3 DNA. The D gene is left open where the match is weak. Clone size is not always given. Where it is, it says once, few, many or a class for expanded clones.

TRBJ2-3,TRBD2,.,TRBV27,CASRGRGRAQDTQYF,TGTGCCAGCAGGGGAAGAGGGAGGGCCCAAGATACGCAGTATTTT
TRBJ2-1,.,.,TRBV27,CASSLRTDEQFF,TGTGCCAGCAGTCTACGGACAGATGAGCAGTTCTTC
TRBJ2-5,TRBD1,.,TRBV2,CAGQGKVVVETQYF,TGTGCCGGACAGGGGAAGGTCGTGGTAGAGACCCAGTACTTC
TRBJ2-7,TRBD1,few,TRBV7-6,CASSSQGRHEQYF,TGTGCCAGCAGCTCACAGGGGCGTCACGAGCAGTACTTC
TRBJ2-4,.,.,TRBV3-1,CASSQGEQANGLAKNIQYF,TGTGCCAGCAGCCAAGGGGAACAGGCTAACGGACTAGCCAAAAACATTCAGTACTTC
TRBJ1-1,.,many,TRBV10-2,CASSRGGETEAFF,TGCGCCAGCAGCAGGGGCGGAGAAACTGAAGCTTTCTTT
TRBJ2-3,.,.,TRBV9,CASAGDTQYF,TGTGCCAGCGCGGGAGATACGCAGTATTTT
TRBJ2-1,TRBD2,few,TRBV3-1,CASSQSAGGRWSEQFF,TGTGCCAGCAGCCAATCCGCGGGGGGGCGCTGGAGTGAGCAGTTCTTC
TRBJ2-7,.,many,TRBV6-5,CASSYSVGITPYEQYF,TGTGCCAGCAGTTACTCGGTGGGGATCACCCCCTACGAGCAGTACTTC
TRBJ1-1,TRBD1,.,TRBV30,CAWSFGTVNTEAFF,TGTGCCTGGAGTTTCGGGACAGTAAACACTGAAGCTTTCTTT
TRBJ2-1,.,many,TRBV12-5,CASGLEEVIEQFF,TGTGCTAGTGGTTTGGAGGAGGTTATTGAGCAGTTCTTC
TRBJ2-7,.,many,TRBV7-9,CASSLDPGTSYEQYF,TGTGCCAGCAGCTTAGACCCGGGAACCTCCTACGAGCAGTACTTC
TRBJ1-1,.,.,TRBV7-3,CASRKGVVSEAFF,TGTGCCAGCCGCAAGGGGGTTGTTAGTGAAGCTTTCTTT
TRBJ1-1,TRBD1,.,TRBV7-3,CASRGQGASYTEAFF,TGTGCCAGCAGGGGACAGGGGGCGTCGTACACTGAAGCTTTCTTT
TRBJ1-3,.,few,TRBV11-2,CASSLRVSGNTIYF,TGTGCCAGCAGCTTACGGGTCTCTGGAAACACCATATATTTT
TRBJ1-4,.,few,TRBV20-1,CSARTRQGMSKRLFF,TGCAGTGCTCGTACTCGGCAGGGTATGTCGAAAAGGCTGTTTTTT
TRBJ2-3,.,.,TRBV9,CASSSLEADTQYF,TGTGCCAGCAGCTCCCTAGAAGCAGATACGCAGTATTTT
TRBJ1-2,.,many,TRBV12-3/TRBV12-4,CASSLFPQYEDGYTF,TGTGCCAGCAGTTTATTCCCCCAATACGAGGATGGCTACACCTTC
TRBJ1-6,TRBD1,few,TRBV6-1,CASSDIPGQNNSPLHF,TGTGCCAGCAGTGACATACCGGGACAGAATAATTCACCCCTCCACTTT
TRBJ2-5,TRBD2,many,TRBV7-9,CASSPGLAGGEGTQYF,TGTGCCAGCAGCCCGGGACTAGCGGGGGGTGAAGGGACCCAGTACTTC
TRBJ2-1,TRBD2,.,TRBV27,CASSPTSGRHEQFF,TGTGCCAGCAGCCCAACTAGCGGGAGACATGAGCAGTTCTTC
TRBJ2-3,TRBD1,many,TRBV10-3,CAISGRDRAITDTQYF,TGTGCCATCAGTGGCCGAGACAGGGCCATCACAGATACGCAGTATTTT
TRBJ1-2,TRBD1,many,TRBV27,CASSNRGGLRGYTF,TGTGCCAGCAGTAACCGAGGGGGCTTACGTGGCTACACCTTC
TRBJ1-2,.,.,TRBV27,CASSNGRQDGYTF,TGTGCCAGCAGTAATGGACGACAGGATGGCTACACCTTC